This T cell receptor beta chain was sequenced during a study of T cells in Graves' hyperthyroidism and ophthalmopathy. Study-wide points: Ophthalmopathy onset followed model prediction by a median approximately six months.

The table lists this clonotype with many counts. As yet, its antigen is unknown. Fresh peripheral blood, around 10 ml, yielded the PBMCs. The length of the CDR3 is 14 residues. Trimming shortened V by 5 bases and J by 0 bases, and 11 bases separated the two germline ends. The germline V gene encodes CDR1 SGHTA and CDR2 FQGNSA. It was RNA transcripts that yielded the amplified TCR beta CDR3 regions. A first-round RT-PCR of the TCR CDR3 used the HTBI primer set. TCRdb fed the multiplex PCR reads into MiXCR, producing one record per CDR3 protein. The top ten hold about a tenth of the sample, which has 650,000 to 750,000 distinct CDR3 sequences, 14% seen once.

The chain employs TRBV7-2 and TRBJ2-7; D gene ambiguous. The source of this sequence is a woman between 18 and 30 years old with Graves' hyperthyroidism. The sample comprised blood. The CDR3 is CASSTVVNSYEQYF. The DNA for the CDR3 is TGTGCCAGCAGCACAGTCGTCAACTCCTACGAGCAGTACTTC.